This T cell receptor (beta chain) was identified in a study of CD8+ T cells in alopecia areata. Findings and limits, study-wide: The study found higher clonality in lesional than normal scalp, especially in alopecia totalis/universalis.

RNA was isolated and reverse transcribed to cDNA, the sequencing template. Assay used: immunoSEQ multiplex PCR; TCRdb lists only in-frame clones, some missing. The sample contains approximately 200,000 clones, approximately 60% of which appear only once. The V and J ends lost 0 bases and 5 bases, in that order; junction bases with no gene match: 10. This CDR3 region has 18 residues. As to this clone: Its antigen is undetermined.

As to treatment: oral pan-JAK inhibitor, 5-10 mg twice daily. Peripheral blood, together with lesional scalp punch biopsies, was collected from alopecia areata patients. The sequencing here drew on CD4+ T cells sorted from blood, taken at week 4, from a patient treated with tofacitinib. V is TRBV23-1 and J is TRBJ2-5; 12 nucleotides match TRBD1. TRBV23-1 is placed among ORFs of uncertain function. This TCR was recovered from a human donor with alopecia areata. CDR3 DNA: TGCGCCAGCAGTCAATCCCAAGCTACCGGGACAGGGGGCGAGACCCAGTACTTC. Residues: CASSQSQATGTGGETQYF.